One sample yielded the 16 T cell receptor beta chains listed below, sequenced in a study of blood T cell repertoires in COVID-19. Clones were sequenced by immunoSEQ multiplex PCR, and TCRdb holds only the in-frame ones, with some missing. The table has 200,000 to 250,000 clones, approximately 90% seen once; the top ten hold 4.5% to 7.5%. Input material: peripheral blood. These receptors were collected from a man older than 75 with acute or convalescent COVID-19.

This clone occurred a few times. The rearrangement links TRBV6-6 to TRBJ1-5; perhaps TRBD1 as D (6 bases). CDR3 length equals 15 residues. Trimming took 6 bases from V and 2 from J, leaving 14 bases between them. Per germline, CDR1 MNHNY and CDR2 SVGAGI (reference sequence). The CDR3 sequence is CASSPDSNGNQPQHF. The CDR3 coding sequence is TGTGCCAGCAGCCCGGACAGTAATGGCAATCAGCCCCAGCATTTT.

The chain carries TRBV5-1 and TRBJ2-1, with TRBD1 as a possible D gene (6 bases). V lost 4 bases and J lost 2, with 10 bases in between. CDR1 and CDR2 from the germline V gene are SGHRS and YFSETQ. The CDR3 extends over 14 amino acids. The CDR3 coding sequence is TGCGCCAGCAGCGCAGGGGCGACCTACAATGAGCAGTTCTTC. It translates to CASSAGATYNEQFF.

The chain combines TRBV15 with TRBJ1-4; TRBD1 might be the D (5 bases). The CDR3 runs to 17 residues. Germline lookup yields CDR1 LNHNV and CDR2 YYDKDF (reference sequence). Between the trimmed V and J ends, which lost 0 bases and 8 bases, there was a span of 19 bases. This chain's CDR3 is CATSRDGGPLQAEKLFF. CDR3 DNA sequence: TGTGCCACCAGCAGAGACGGGGGACCGCTCCAAGCGGAAAAACTGTTTTTT.

V is TRBV24-1 and J is TRBJ2-1, with 9 bases aligning to TRBD1. Germline V lookup: CDR1 KGHDR, CDR2 SFDVKD. The CDR3 sequence is 16 residues long. V shed 6 bases, J shed 7 bases, and the junction held 12 bases outside the gene matches. CDR3 in DNA: TGTGCCACCAGTATTTCCCCCGGGACAGGGATGAATGAGCAGTTCTTC. Encoded protein: CATSISPGTGMNEQFF.

The chain recombines TRBV3-1 (or the pseudogene TRBV3-2) with TRBJ2-7, with D possibly TRBD1 on 5 matching bases. V shed 4 bases and J shed 0 bases, with 10 bases lying between them. The CDR3 is 14 amino acids. The germline V gene has CDR1 LGHDT and CDR2 YNNKEL (reference sequence). The DNA for the CDR3 is TGTGCCAGCAGCCTTCGACAGCGCTCCTACGAGCAGTACTTC. As protein: CASSLRQRSYEQYF.

The chain is built from TRBV7-3 and TRBJ2-2, with D maybe TRBD1 (7 bases). Germline V CDR1 and CDR2: SGHTA, FQGTGA. The CDR3 totals 17 residues. The V and J ends lost 5 bases and 3 bases respectively, with 19 bases between them. CDR3: CASSPSSGGQDTGELFF. CDR3 nucleotide sequence: TGTGCCAGCAGCCCAAGCTCAGGGGGGCAGGACACCGGGGAGCTGTTTTTT. The variable domain in full, completed from reference TRBV7-3 and TRBJ2-2, reads GAGVSQTPSNKVTEKGKYVELRCDPISGHTALYWYRQSLGQGPEFLIYFQGTGAADDSGLPNDRFFAVRPEGSVSTLKIQRTERGDSAVYLCASSPSSGGQDTGELFFGEGSRLTVL.

The chain recombines TRBV3-1 (or the pseudogene TRBV3-2) with TRBJ2-7; D gene unclear. This CDR3 is built from 13 residues. Trimming took off 1 base at V and 2 bases at J, with 6 bases between the two ends. Germline V gene data show CDR1 as LGHDT and CDR2 as YNNKEL (reference sequence). The CDR3 DNA sequence: TGTGCCAGCAGCCAAGGCAGGCCCTACGAGCAGTACTTC. Residues: CASSQGRPYEQYF.

The gene calls are TRBV27 and TRBJ1-5, with 7 bases aligning to TRBD1. Germline loops: CDR1 MNHEY, CDR2 SMNVEV (reference sequence). The CDR3 has 13 amino acids. Losses at the gene ends were 6 bases for V and 7 bases for J; bases not matched to a gene: 6. The CDR3 nucleotides are TGTGCCAGCAGCAACAGGGGCCAGCAGCCCCAGCATTTT. Its protein product is CASSNRGQQPQHF.

The J gene is TRBJ2-2, the V gene TRBV25-1, with D possibly being TRBD2 (6 bases). The CDR3 sequence is 15 residues long. Germline V gene sequence: CDR1 MGHDK, CDR2 SYGVNS. Trimming stripped 5 bases from V and 1 base from J, with 11 bases between. The DNA for the CDR3 is TGTGCCAGCAGTTGGGACTCCATGAACACCGGGGAGCTGTTTTTT. Its protein product is CASSWDSMNTGELFF.

This chain joins TRBV5-1 and TRBJ2-1; a possible D gene is TRBD2 (6 bases). This CDR3 is built from 15 residues. Germline V lookup: CDR1 SGHRS, CDR2 YFSETQ. V lost 2 bases and J 9 bases, leaving 18 bases between the germline ends. CDR3 sequence: CASSFDARTNGEQFF. DNA for the CDR3: TGCGCCAGCAGCTTCGACGCTAGGACTAACGGTGAGCAGTTCTTC.

The chain employs TRBV7-2 and TRBJ2-3, with TRBD2 matching over 16 bases. The CDR3 contains 18 residues. V lost 1 base, J lost 2 bases, and 3 bases stayed unmatched. CDR1 is SGHTA, CDR2 FQGNSA, per germline. This chain's CDR3 is CASSLVGLAGGITDTQYF. The CDR3 DNA is TGTGCCAGCAGCTTAGTGGGACTAGCGGGAGGGATCACAGATACGCAGTATTTT.

The chain combines TRBV5-1 with TRBJ1-4; D uncertain. The CDR3 sequence is 14 residues long. Trimming shortened V by 2 bases and J by 7 bases, and 12 bases separated the two germline ends. Per germline, CDR1 SGHRS and CDR2 YFSETQ. CDR3: CASSFNSLTEKLFF. The CDR3 bases are TGCGCCAGCAGCTTCAACAGCTTGACTGAAAAACTGTTTTTT. The full variable domain, with the rest looked up from reference TRBV5-1 and TRBJ1-4, is KAGVTQTPRYLIKTRGQQVTLSCSPISGHRSVSWYQQTPGQGLQFLFEYFSETQRNKGNFPGRFSGRQFSNSRSEMNVSTLELGDSALYLCASSFNSLTEKLFFGSGTQLSVL.

This clone was seen many times. The chain recombines TRBV19 with TRBJ2-7; 12 nucleotides align to TRBD2. Germline V gives CDR1 LNHDA, CDR2 SQIVND (reference sequence). After removal of 9 bases from V and 0 bases from J, the junction contained 6 bases not matched to a gene. This CDR3 has 15 amino acids. This CDR3 is CASRTSGTSSYEQYF. CDR3 coding DNA: TGTGCCAGCCGGACTAGCGGGACTAGCTCCTACGAGCAGTACTTC.

This chain joins TRBV30 and TRBJ1-2; TRBD1 matches at 7 bases. Germline loops: CDR1 GTSNPN, CDR2 SVGIG (reference sequence). The J segment lost 4 bases and the V segment lost 1 base, leaving 9 bases of the junction unmatched. CDR3 length equals 15 residues. The CDR3 region is CAWSARGRGIYGYTF. The CDR3 DNA follows: TGTGCCTGGAGTGCACGGGGCAGGGGGATCTATGGCTACACCTTC.

V gene TRBV7-9 combines with J gene TRBJ1-1; possible D gene TRBD1, 5 bases. CDR1 and CDR2 (germline): SEHNR, FQNEAQ (reference sequence). V lost 5 bases and J 2 bases, leaving 15 bases between the germline ends. The CDR3 totals 15 residues. This CDR3 is CASSIPGIPNTEAFF. In DNA form, the CDR3 reads TGTGCCAGCAGCATCCCAGGGATCCCTAACACTGAAGCTTTCTTT.

The rearrangement links TRBV3-1 (or the pseudogene TRBV3-2) to TRBJ1-4, with D tentatively TRBD1 (5 bases). The germline CDR1 and CDR2 sequences are LGHDT and YNNKEL (reference sequence). Trimming cost V 4 bases and J 8 bases, with 14 bases left between them. The CDR3 is 14 residues long. The CDR3: CASSPTGPGEKLFF. In DNA, the CDR3 is TGTGCCAGCAGCCCCACAGGTCCGGGCGAAAAACTGTTTTTT.